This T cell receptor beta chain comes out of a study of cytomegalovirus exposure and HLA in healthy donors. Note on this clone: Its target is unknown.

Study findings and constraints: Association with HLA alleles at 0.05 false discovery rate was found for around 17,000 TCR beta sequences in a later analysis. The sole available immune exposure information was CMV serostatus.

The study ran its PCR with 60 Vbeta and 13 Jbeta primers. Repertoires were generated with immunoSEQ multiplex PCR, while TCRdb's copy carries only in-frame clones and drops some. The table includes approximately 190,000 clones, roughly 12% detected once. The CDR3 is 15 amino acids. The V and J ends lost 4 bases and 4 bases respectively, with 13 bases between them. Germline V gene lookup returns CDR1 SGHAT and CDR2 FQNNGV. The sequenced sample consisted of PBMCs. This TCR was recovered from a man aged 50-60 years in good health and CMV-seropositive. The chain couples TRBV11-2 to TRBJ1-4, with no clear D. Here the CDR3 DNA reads TGTGCCAGCAGCTCCCTGATGGGCCGTAATGAAAAACTGTTTTTT. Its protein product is CASSSLMGRNEKLFF.